The 5 T cell receptor beta chains below all came from one sample that was sequenced in a study of CD8 T cells in ankylosing spondylitis. TCRdb analysed the 5' RACE reads with MiXCR anew, one entry per CDR3 protein. This sample has fewer than 400,000 distinct CDR3 sequences, with about 15% found just once. The sample consisted of blood, either unsorted or a sorted T cell fraction (not recorded which). The receptors were gathered from a male donor with ankylosing spondylitis or in good health (not recorded which).

This clonotype was picked up many times. The chain uses TRBV12-3 or TRBV12-4 and TRBJ1-4, with D perhaps TRBD1 (6 bases). V lost 4 bases, J lost 8 bases, and 14 bases lay in between. The CDR3 is 14 residues long. CDR3 bases: TGTGCCAGCAGTTGGGGCAGGGGTGGCGAAAAACTGTTTTTT. Protein product: CASSWGRGGEKLFF.

CDR3 region: CASSATSDTQYF. DNA for the CDR3: TGTGCCAGCAGTGCAACCTCAGATACGCAGTATTTT. V usage is TRBV6-6 and J usage is TRBJ2-3; D unclear. Trimming left V 5 bases short and J 4 bases short, with 7 bases between. The CDR3 has 12 residues. From germline, CDR1 is MNHNY and CDR2 SVGAGI (reference sequence).

This clonotype was counted a few times. V and J are TRBV12-3 or TRBV12-4 and TRBJ2-3; D possibly corresponds to TRBD2 (6 bases). This CDR3 is built from 14 residues. Deletions cut 6 bases from V and 6 bases from J, with 16 bases between. CDR3 residues: CASRGAGGKDTQYF. DNA for the CDR3: TGTGCCAGCAGAGGGGCAGGAGGGAAGGATACGCAGTATTTT.

The rearrangement links TRBV3-1 to TRBJ2-7; TRBD2 aligns across 9 bases. J lost 0 bases, V lost 3 bases, and 0 bases had no gene match. The length of the CDR3 is 14 residues. CDR1 LGHDT and CDR2 YNNKEL come from the germline V gene (reference sequence). In nucleotides, the CDR3 is TGTGCCAGCAGCCAGACTAGCGGCTCCTACGAGCAGTACTTC. It codes for CASSQTSGSYEQYF.

This clonotype has a handful of counts. The CDR3 spells CSVAGAQETQYF. CDR3 DNA sequence: TGCAGCGTTGCAGGGGCCCAAGAGACCCAGTACTTC. This rearrangement joins TRBV29-1 to TRBJ2-5, with D possibly TRBD1 on 6 matching bases. V was shortened by 4 bases and J by 1 base, with 7 bases between the two germline ends. Germline-derived CDR1 and CDR2 are SQVTM and ANQGSEA. There are 12 residues in the CDR3.